The 26 T cell receptor beta chains given below trace back to one sample, sequenced in a study of shared clonotypes between healthy human individuals. This table comes from immunoSEQ multiplex PCR, and its TCRdb copy is limited to in-frame clones, with some not included. Among about 1,500,000 clones listed, approximately 96% were seen once. Sequenced sample: naive CD4+ T cells sorted from blood. Subset: CD45RA+ positively selected. The origin of the receptors is a man aged 25-40 years in good health.

The rearrangement joins TRBV2 to TRBJ2-3, with unresolved D. This CDR3 spans 15 amino acids. Trimming pared 3 bases from V and 0 bases from J, leaving 10 bases between. CDR1 SNHLY and CDR2 FYNNEI come from the germline V gene. In DNA form, the CDR3 reads TGTGCCAGCAGTGAGAGAAACCCTAGCACAGATACGCAGTATTTT. Protein product: CASSERNPSTDTQYF. Using reference TRBV2 and TRBJ2-3 for the parts outside the CDR3, the full variable domain is EPEVTQTPSHQVTQMGQEVILRCVPISNHLYFYWYRQILGQKVEFLVSFYNNEISEKSEIFDDQFSVERPDGSNFTLKIRSTKLEDSAMYFCASSERNPSTDTQYFGPGTRLTVL.

The V gene is TRBV6-6, the J gene TRBJ1-5; D call uncertain. Germline V gene data show CDR1 as MNHNY and CDR2 as SVGAGI (reference sequence). The CDR3 covers 16 residues. The V gene lost 2 bases and the J gene lost 0 bases, with 11 bases spanning the gap. The DNA for the CDR3 is TGTGCCAGCAGTTACACAGATTGGTATAGCAATCAGCCCCAGCATTTT. Its protein is CASSYTDWYSNQPQHF.

This rearrangement joins TRBV7-8 to TRBJ1-5, with no clear D. Germline CDR1 reads SGHVS; CDR2 reads FQNEAQ. V was trimmed by 3 bases and J by 0 bases, leaving 12 bases between them. The CDR3 has 16 residues. The CDR3 region is CASSFEATFSNQPQHF. The DNA of the CDR3 is TGTGCCAGCAGCTTTGAAGCGACATTTAGCAATCAGCCCCAGCATTTT.

This clone was picked up one time. The gene calls are TRBV18 and TRBJ2-7, with TRBD2 matching over 10 bases. The CDR3 sequence is 17 residues long. V dropped 2 bases and J dropped 4; count of bases not matched to a gene: 11. From germline, CDR1 is KGHSH and CDR2 LQKENI. The CDR3 DNA sequence: TGTGCCAGCTCACCAAGAGCTAGCGGGAGATTTTTTTACGAGCAGTACTTC. Translating it yields CASSPRASGRFFYEQYF.

J is TRBJ2-7 and V is TRBV7-8; 13 nucleotides match TRBD2. The CDR3 extends over 18 amino acids. The V gene's germline CDR1 is SGHVS and CDR2 FQNEAQ. V gave up 2 bases and J gave up 0 bases; unmatched junction bases: 7. The CDR3 loop reads CASSLTRTSGRRSYEQYF. CDR3 DNA sequence: TGTGCCAGCAGCTTAACCCGGACTAGCGGGAGACGCTCCTACGAGCAGTACTTC.

Concerning this clone: This CDR3 is also generated by other DNA sequences in the sample. The chain recombines TRBV9 with TRBJ1-2; D is possibly TRBD1 (5 bases). Germline V gene data show CDR1 as SGDLS and CDR2 as YYNGEE. V was shortened by 0 bases and J by 4 bases, with 7 bases between the two germline ends. This CDR3 is built from 13 residues. CDR3 residues: CASSVAGAYGYTF. CDR3 in DNA: TGTGCCAGCAGCGTAGCTGGGGCCTATGGCTACACCTTC.

A word on this clone: In the same sample, other DNA sequences code for this CDR3. V is TRBV18 and J is TRBJ2-5, with a possible D match to TRBD1 (6 bases). Germline V gene sequence: CDR1 KGHSH, CDR2 LQKENI. The V end lost 3 bases, the J end lost 5 bases, and 10 bases lay between the germline ends. This CDR3 has 13 residues. The CDR3 sequence: CASSPRDRETQYF. For the CDR3, the DNA is TGTGCCAGCTCACCTCGCGACAGGGAGACCCAGTACTTC.

The chain links TRBV30 to TRBJ1-5; the D gene is possibly TRBD1 (6 bases). V was shortened by 1 base and J by 4 bases, with 11 bases between the two germline ends. Germline V gene sequence: CDR1 GTSNPN, CDR2 SVGIG (reference sequence). The CDR3 spans 14 residues. CDR3 loop: CAWSGWQGNQPQHF. Written as DNA, the CDR3 is TGTGCCTGGAGTGGGTGGCAGGGGAATCAGCCCCAGCATTTT.

In nucleotides, the CDR3 is TGTGCCAGCAGTACCGGGACAGTCGGCTACACCTTC. Translation: CASSTGTVGYTF. J is TRBJ1-2 and V is TRBV28, with 7 bases lining up with TRBD1. This CDR3 is built from 12 residues. With V trimmed by 5 bases and J by 8 bases, 5 bases remained unmatched. In germline, CDR1 is MDHEN, CDR2 SYDVKM.

As concerns this clone: The identical CDR3 is also encoded by other nucleotide sequences in the sample. This rearrangement joins TRBV5-1 to TRBJ2-3; 9 bases align to TRBD1. V was pared by 4 bases and J by 2 bases, with 5 bases of the junction left unmatched. Germline CDR1 and CDR2: SGHRS and YFSETQ. This CDR3 contains 15 residues. The CDR3 DNA follows: TGCGCCAGCAGCGCGGACAGGGGCTTCACAGATACGCAGTATTTT. Translation gives CASSADRGFTDTQYF.

V gene TRBV9 combines with J gene TRBJ2-1; 8 nucleotides line up with TRBD2. The CDR3 is 15 residues long. Germline CDR1 SGDLS, CDR2 YYNGEE. The junction had 8 bases not matched to a gene; V was cut back by 4 bases and J by 5 bases. The CDR3 DNA reads as TGTGCCAGCAGCCAGACGGGAGGGCCCCACAATGAGCAGTTCTTC. Its protein is CASSQTGGPHNEQFF.

The chain is built from TRBV19 and TRBJ2-2; 12 bases line up with TRBD2. Germline CDR1 LNHDA, CDR2 SQIVND (reference sequence). The CDR3 consists of 16 residues. J was trimmed by 4 bases and V by 7 bases; bases with no gene match: 7. CDR3 loop: CASTGLAGGTTGELFF. The CDR3 region has the DNA TGTGCCAGTACCGGGCTAGCGGGAGGGACCACCGGGGAGCTGTTTTTT.

This clone was detected a few times. V is TRBV15 and J is TRBJ2-1, with 9 nucleotides matching TRBD2. With 1 base clipped from V and 0 bases from J, the junction kept 10 bases outside the gene matches. The V gene's germline CDR1 is LNHNV and CDR2 YYDKDF (reference sequence). CDR3 size: 19 residues. CDR3 bases: TGTGCCACCAGCAGAGTCGAGACTAGCGGTGCCAGCTCCTACAATGAGCAGTTCTTC. Protein product: CATSRVETSGASSYNEQFF.

The CDR3 region is CASSRIPSASSYNEQFF. The DNA of the CDR3 is TGCGCCAGCAGCAGAATCCCTAGCGCCAGCTCCTACAATGAGCAGTTCTTC. V is TRBV5-1 and J is TRBJ2-1; TRBD2 might be the D (6 bases). The CDR3 spans 17 residues. V was shortened by 4 bases and J by 0 bases, with 17 bases between the two germline ends. From germline, CDR1 is SGHRS and CDR2 YFSETQ.

The genes are TRBV11-2 and TRBJ1-4; no clear D. Trimming stripped 2 bases from V and 6 bases from J, with 7 bases between. Germline V gene lookup returns CDR1 SGHAT and CDR2 FQNNGV. This CDR3 has 13 residues. The CDR3 here is CASSLLGHEKLFF. CDR3 in DNA: TGTGCCAGCAGCTTATTAGGACATGAAAAACTGTTTTTT.

This chain connects TRBV5-1 to TRBJ2-1; tentatively, D is TRBD1 (6 bases). V lost 1 base and J 7 bases, leaving 9 bases between the germline ends. CDR1 and CDR2 from the germline V gene are SGHRS and YFSETQ. This CDR3 has 13 amino acids. CDR3 amino acids: CASSLYRANEQFF. The CDR3 DNA reads as TGCGCCAGCAGCTTGTACAGGGCAAATGAGCAGTTCTTC.

J is TRBJ2-1 and V is TRBV7-2; 10 bases are shared with TRBD2. The CDR3 has 17 amino acids. The J segment lost 5 bases and the V segment lost 1 base, leaving 8 bases of the junction unmatched. Germline CDR1 is SGHTA and CDR2 is FQGNSA. The CDR3 bases are TGTGCCAGCAGCTTAGAGTCTTCGCTAGCGGGAGACAATGAGCAGTTCTTC. Translation: CASSLESSLAGDNEQFF.

The chain carries TRBV4-1 and TRBJ1-2, with D hard to call. The V end was cut by 0 bases, the J end by 8 bases, with 13 bases between. Per germline, CDR1 MGHRA and CDR2 YSYEKL. The CDR3 is 14 residues long. CDR3 nucleotides: TGCGCCAGCAGCCAAGATGGAAGAGGACGGGGCTACACCTTC. This translates into CASSQDGRGRGYTF.

The genes are TRBV18 and TRBJ1-4; 7 positions match TRBD1. The CDR3 consists of 17 residues. V lost 3 bases, J lost 3 bases, and 10 bases stayed unmatched. Per germline, CDR1 KGHSH and CDR2 LQKENI. The CDR3, as DNA: TGTGCCAGCTCACCCTTAATGGGGGGACAGCCTAATGAAAAACTGTTTTTT. Translating gives CASSPLMGGQPNEKLFF.

V gene TRBV15 combines with J gene TRBJ2-1, with D perhaps matching TRBD2 (5 bases). CDR3 size: 13 residues. V was clipped by 6 bases and J by 6 bases, with 12 bases between them. CDR1 is LNHNV, CDR2 YYDKDF, per germline (reference sequence). The DNA for the CDR3 is TGTGCCACCAGATACTCTGGAGGCAATGAGCAGTTCTTC. Protein: CATRYSGGNEQFF.

The J gene is TRBJ1-2, the V gene TRBV4-1; possibly TRBD1 for D (5 bases). CDR1 MGHRA and CDR2 YSYEKL come from the germline V gene. This CDR3 has 18 amino acids. The ends were cut back, 2 bases at V and 4 bases at J, with 23 bases in the middle. CDR3 DNA: TGCGCCAGCAGCCAAAATCACGGGGCAGTCTTAGTGGGCTATGGCTACACCTTC. Protein: CASSQNHGAVLVGYGYTF.

This chain uses TRBV19 with TRBJ1-2, with D unclear. Per the germline V gene, CDR1 is LNHDA and CDR2 is SQIVND (reference sequence). The V gene lost 9 bases and the J gene lost 3 bases, with 14 bases spanning the gap. The length of the CDR3 is 13 residues. Here the CDR3 reads CASYDSDHYGYTF. The CDR3 bases are TGTGCCAGCTACGATTCAGATCACTATGGCTACACCTTC.

This clone was recorded once. The chain employs TRBV28 and TRBJ2-1; TRBD2 is a possible D gene (6 bases). Germline CDR1 and CDR2: MDHEN and SYDVKM. The V gene lost 7 bases and the J gene lost 5 bases, with 15 bases spanning the gap. The CDR3 spans 14 residues. The CDR3 spells CASIQGGTHNEQFF. Written as DNA, the CDR3 is TGTGCCAGCATCCAAGGTGGGACTCACAATGAGCAGTTCTTC.

In its sample, this clone was seen once. This sequence joins TRBV15 and TRBJ1-5, with D unresolved. V was cut by 2 bases and J by 4 bases, with 9 bases left in between. CDR1 is LNHNV, CDR2 YYDKDF, per germline (reference sequence). The CDR3 consists of 14 residues. CDR3 bases: TGTGCCACCAGCAGACAGTTGACTAATCAGCCCCAGCATTTT. Protein product: CATSRQLTNQPQHF.

The chain employs TRBV5-1 and TRBJ1-2; D remains unclear. The CDR3 is made up of 14 amino acids. V was trimmed by 0 bases and J by 3 bases, leaving 9 bases between them. The V gene's germline CDR1 is SGHRS and CDR2 YFSETQ. The CDR3 DNA reads as TGCGCCAGCAGCTTGGGCAACCGCTACTATGGCTACACCTTC. Amino acids: CASSLGNRYYGYTF.

The chain employs TRBV7-2 and TRBJ2-3, with TRBD2 matching over 9 bases. Germline V gene lookup returns CDR1 SGHTA and CDR2 FQGNSA. This CDR3 region has 18 residues. The V and J ends lost 1 base and 5 bases, in that order; junction bases with no gene match: 13. The CDR3 nucleotides read TGTGCCAGCAGCTTAGGGGGGAGCGGGAGGCGAGCCCGAGATACGCAGTATTTT. It encodes CASSLGGSGRRARDTQYF.